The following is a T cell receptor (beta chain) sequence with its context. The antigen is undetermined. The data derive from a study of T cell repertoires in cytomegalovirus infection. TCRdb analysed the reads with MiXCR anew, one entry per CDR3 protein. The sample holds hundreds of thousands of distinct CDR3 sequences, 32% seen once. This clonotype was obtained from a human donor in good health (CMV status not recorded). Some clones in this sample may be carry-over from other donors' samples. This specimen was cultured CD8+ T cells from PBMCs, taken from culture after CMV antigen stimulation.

The CDR3 loop reads CASSLLQGAGEAFF. CDR3 nucleotides: TGTGCCAGCAGCCTATTACAGGGGGCAGGTGAAGCTTTCTTT. The V call is TRBV6-2 or TRBV6-3, the J call TRBJ1-1, with TRBD1 identical over 9 bases. The V segment lost 6 bases and the J segment 7 bases; nucleotides outside the gene matches: 9. CDR1 and CDR2 from the germline V gene are MNHEY and SVGEGT. This CDR3 comprises 14 residues.